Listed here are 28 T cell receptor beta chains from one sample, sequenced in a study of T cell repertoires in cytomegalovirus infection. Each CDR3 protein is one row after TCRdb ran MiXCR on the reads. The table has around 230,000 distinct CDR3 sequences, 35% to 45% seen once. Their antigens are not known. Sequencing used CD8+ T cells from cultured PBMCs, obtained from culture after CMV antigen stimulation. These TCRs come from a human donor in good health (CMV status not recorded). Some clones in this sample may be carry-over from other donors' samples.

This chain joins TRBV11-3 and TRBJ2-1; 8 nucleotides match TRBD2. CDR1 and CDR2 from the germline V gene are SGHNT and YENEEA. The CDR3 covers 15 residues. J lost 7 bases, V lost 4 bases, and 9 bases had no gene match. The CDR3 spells CASSWGLGPGNEQFF. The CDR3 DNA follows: TGTGCCAGCAGCTGGGGACTAGGTCCTGGGAATGAGCAGTTCTTC.

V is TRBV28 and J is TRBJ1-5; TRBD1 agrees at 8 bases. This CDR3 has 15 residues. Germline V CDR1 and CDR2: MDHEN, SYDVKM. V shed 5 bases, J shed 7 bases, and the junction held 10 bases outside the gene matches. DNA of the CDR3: TGTGCCAGCAGTCTCCGGGACAGGAGGACCCAGCCCCAGCATTTT. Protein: CASSLRDRRTQPQHF.

The DNA for the CDR3 is TGTGCCAGCAGTTCCCCCACAGGGGGCGAATACGAGCAGTACTTC. Translating gives CASSSPTGGEYEQYF. The chain is built from TRBV6-6 and TRBJ2-7, with 9 bases identical to TRBD1. Germline assignment: CDR1 MNHNY and CDR2 SVGAGI (reference sequence). The CDR3 covers 15 residues. J lost 4 bases, V lost 4 bases, and 8 bases had no gene match.

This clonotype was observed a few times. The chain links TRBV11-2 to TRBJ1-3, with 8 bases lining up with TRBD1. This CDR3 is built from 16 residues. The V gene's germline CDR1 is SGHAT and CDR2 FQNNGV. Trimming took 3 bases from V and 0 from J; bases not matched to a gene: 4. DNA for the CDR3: TGTGCCAGCAGCTTCTGGGACAGGTCCTCTGGAAACACCATATATTTT. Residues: CASSFWDRSSGNTIYF.

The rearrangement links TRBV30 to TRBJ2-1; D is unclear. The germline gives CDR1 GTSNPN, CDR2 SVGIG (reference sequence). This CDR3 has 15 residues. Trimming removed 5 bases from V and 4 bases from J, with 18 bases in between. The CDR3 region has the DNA TGTGCCTGGCTCCCTGCAATCGGCGAGTACAATGAGCAGTTCTTC. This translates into CAWLPAIGEYNEQFF.

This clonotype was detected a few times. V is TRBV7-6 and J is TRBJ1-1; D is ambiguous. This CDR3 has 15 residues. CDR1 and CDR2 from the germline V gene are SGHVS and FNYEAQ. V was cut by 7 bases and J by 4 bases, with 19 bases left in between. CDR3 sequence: CASKRVLGAGTEAFF. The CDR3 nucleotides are TGTGCCAGCAAACGGGTTTTAGGTGCTGGCACTGAAGCTTTCTTT.

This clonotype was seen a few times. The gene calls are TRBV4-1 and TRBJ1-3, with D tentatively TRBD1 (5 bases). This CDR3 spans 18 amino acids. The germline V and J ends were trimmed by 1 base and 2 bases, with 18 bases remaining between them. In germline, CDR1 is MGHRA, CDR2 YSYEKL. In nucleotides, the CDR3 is TGCGCCAGCAGCCAAGCCGGTACCACAGGAATCGCTGGAAACACCATATATTTT. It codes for CASSQAGTTGIAGNTIYF.

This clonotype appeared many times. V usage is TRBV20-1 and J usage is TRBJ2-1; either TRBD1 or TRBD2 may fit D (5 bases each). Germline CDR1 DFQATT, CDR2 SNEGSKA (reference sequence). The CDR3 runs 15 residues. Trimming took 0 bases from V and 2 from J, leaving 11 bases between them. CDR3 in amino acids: CSARDVPGPYNEQFF. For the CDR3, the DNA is TGCAGTGCTAGAGATGTCCCGGGGCCCTACAATGAGCAGTTCTTC.

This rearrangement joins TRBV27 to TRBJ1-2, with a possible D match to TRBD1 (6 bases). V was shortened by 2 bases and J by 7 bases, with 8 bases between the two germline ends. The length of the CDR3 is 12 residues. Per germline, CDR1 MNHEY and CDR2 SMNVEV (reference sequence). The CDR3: CASSLAGVGYTF. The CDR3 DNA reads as TGTGCCAGCAGTTTAGCAGGGGTTGGCTACACCTTC.

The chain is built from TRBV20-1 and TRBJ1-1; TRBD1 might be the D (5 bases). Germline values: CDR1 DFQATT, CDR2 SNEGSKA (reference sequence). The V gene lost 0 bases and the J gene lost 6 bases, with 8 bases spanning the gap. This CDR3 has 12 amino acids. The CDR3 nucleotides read TGCAGTGCTAGAGAGGGGGTAGCTGAAGCTTTCTTT. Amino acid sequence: CSAREGVAEAFF.

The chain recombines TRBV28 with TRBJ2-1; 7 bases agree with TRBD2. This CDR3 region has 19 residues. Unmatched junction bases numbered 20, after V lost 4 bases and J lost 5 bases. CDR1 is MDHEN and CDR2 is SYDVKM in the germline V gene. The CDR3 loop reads CASSSYFAQQAGEDNEQFF. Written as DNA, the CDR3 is TGTGCCAGCAGTTCATATTTCGCCCAGCAGGCGGGAGAGGACAATGAGCAGTTCTTC. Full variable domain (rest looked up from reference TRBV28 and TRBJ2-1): DVKVTQSSRYLVKRTGEKVFLECVQDMDHENMFWYRQDPGLGLRLIYFSYDVKMKEKGDIPEGYSVSREKKERFSLILESASTNQTSMYLCASSSYFAQQAGEDNEQFFGPGTRLTVL.

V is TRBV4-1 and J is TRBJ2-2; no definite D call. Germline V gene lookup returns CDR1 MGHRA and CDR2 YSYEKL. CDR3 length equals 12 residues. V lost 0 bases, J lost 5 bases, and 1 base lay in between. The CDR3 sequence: CASSQETGELFF. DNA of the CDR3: TGCGCCAGCAGCCAAGAGACCGGGGAGCTGTTTTTT.

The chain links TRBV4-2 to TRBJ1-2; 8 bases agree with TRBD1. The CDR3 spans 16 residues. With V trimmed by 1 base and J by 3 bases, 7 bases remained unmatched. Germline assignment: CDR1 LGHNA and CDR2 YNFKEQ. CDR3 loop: CASSQGTGGSDYGYTF. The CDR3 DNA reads TGTGCCAGCAGCCAAGGTACAGGGGGATCTGACTATGGCTACACCTTC.

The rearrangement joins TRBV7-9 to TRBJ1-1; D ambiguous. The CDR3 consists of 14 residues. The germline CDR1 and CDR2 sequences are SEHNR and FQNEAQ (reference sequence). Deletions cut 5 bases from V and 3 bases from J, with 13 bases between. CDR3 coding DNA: TGTGCCAGCAGCCTTGGAGGTGGGGACACTGAAGCTTTCTTT. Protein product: CASSLGGGDTEAFF.

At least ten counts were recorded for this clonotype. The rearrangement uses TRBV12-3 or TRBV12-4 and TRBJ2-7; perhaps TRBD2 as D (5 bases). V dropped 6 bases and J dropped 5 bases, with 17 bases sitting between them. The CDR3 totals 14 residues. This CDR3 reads CASRISDFSHEQYF. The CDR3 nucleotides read TGTGCCAGCAGAATTAGCGATTTTTCCCACGAGCAGTACTTC.

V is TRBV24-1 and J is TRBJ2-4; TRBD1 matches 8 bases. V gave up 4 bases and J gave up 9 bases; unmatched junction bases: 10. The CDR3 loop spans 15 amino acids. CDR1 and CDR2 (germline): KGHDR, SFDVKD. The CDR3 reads CATSESTGEQSIQYF. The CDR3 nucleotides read TGTGCCACCAGTGAGTCGACAGGGGAGCAAAGCATTCAGTACTTC.

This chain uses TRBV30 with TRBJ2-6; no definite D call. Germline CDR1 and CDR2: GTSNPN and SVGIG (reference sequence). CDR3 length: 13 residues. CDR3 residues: CASSWAGANVLTF. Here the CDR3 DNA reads TGTGCTTCTTCTTGGGCTGGGGCCAACGTCCTGACTTTC.

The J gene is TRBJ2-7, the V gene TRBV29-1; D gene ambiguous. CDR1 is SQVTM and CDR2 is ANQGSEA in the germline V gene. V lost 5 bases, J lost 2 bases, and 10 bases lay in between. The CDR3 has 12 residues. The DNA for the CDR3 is TGCAGCGTTATGAAGGAAACCTACGAGCAGTACTTC. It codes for CSVMKETYEQYF.

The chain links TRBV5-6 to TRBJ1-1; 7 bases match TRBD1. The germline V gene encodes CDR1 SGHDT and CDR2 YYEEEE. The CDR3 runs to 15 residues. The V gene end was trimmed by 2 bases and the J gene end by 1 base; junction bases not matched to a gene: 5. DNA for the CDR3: TGTGCCAGCAGCTTAGGGGACAGACGGAACACTGAAGCTTTCTTT. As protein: CASSLGDRRNTEAFF.

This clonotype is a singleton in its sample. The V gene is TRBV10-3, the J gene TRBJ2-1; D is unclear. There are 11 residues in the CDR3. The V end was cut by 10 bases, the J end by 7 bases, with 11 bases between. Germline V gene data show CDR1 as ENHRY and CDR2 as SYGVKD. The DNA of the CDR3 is TGTGCCACCTTCCTCAGGAATGAGCAGTTCTTC. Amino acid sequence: CATFLRNEQFF.

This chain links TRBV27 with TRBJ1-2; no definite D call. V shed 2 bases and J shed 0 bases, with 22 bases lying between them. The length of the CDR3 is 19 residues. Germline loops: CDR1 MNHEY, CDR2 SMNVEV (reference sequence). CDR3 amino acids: CASSLPWVESVATNYGYTF. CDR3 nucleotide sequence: TGTGCCAGCAGTTTACCGTGGGTGGAGAGCGTGGCAACTAACTATGGCTACACCTTC.

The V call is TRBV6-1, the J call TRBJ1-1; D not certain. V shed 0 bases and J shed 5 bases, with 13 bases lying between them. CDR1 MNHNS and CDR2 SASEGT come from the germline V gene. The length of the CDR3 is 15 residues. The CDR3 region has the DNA TGTGCCAGCAGTGAAGCGCTTTGGGGAGAGACTGAAGCTTTCTTT. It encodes CASSEALWGETEAFF.

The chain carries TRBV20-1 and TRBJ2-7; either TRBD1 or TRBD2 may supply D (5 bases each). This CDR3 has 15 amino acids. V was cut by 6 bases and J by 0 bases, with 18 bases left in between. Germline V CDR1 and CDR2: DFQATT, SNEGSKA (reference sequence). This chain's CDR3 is CSAPPRDGNSYEQYF. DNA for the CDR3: TGCAGTGCCCCCCCTCGGGACGGCAACTCCTACGAGCAGTACTTC.

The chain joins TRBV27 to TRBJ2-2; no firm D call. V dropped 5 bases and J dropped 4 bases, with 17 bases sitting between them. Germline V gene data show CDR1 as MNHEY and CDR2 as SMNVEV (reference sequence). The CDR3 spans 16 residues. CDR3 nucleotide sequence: TGTGCCAGCAGTCCCCACTATTATGAAGGCACCGGGGAGCTGTTTTTT. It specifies CASSPHYYEGTGELFF.

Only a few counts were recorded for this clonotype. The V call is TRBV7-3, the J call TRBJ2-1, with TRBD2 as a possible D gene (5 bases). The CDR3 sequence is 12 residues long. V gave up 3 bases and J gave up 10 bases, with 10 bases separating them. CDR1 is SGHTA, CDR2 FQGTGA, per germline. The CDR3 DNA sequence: TGTGCCAGCAGCTTTCGCGAGGGAGAGCAGTTCTTC. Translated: CASSFREGEQFF.

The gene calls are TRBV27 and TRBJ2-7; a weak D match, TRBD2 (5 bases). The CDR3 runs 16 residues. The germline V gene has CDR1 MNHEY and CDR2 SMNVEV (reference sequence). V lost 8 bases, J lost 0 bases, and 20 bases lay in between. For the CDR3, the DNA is TGTGCCAGCTCCCCTTCCGTCGGGGAAAGCTCCTACGAGCAGTACTTC. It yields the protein CASSPSVGESSYEQYF.

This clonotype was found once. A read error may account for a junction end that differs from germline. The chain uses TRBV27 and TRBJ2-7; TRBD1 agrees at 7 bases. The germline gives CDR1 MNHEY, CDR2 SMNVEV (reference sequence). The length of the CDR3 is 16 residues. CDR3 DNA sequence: TGTGCCAGCAGTTCGCTAACAGGGGTACCCCAATACGCGCAGTACTTC. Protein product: CASSSLTGVPQYAQYF.

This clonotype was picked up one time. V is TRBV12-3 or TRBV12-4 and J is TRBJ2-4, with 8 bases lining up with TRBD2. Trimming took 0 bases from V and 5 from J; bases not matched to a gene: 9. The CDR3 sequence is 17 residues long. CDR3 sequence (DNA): TGTGCCAGCAGTTTAGCGCTTTACGGGGGGGCCGAAAACATTCAGTACTTC. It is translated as CASSLALYGGAENIQYF.